Listed here is a single T cell receptor beta chain. This sample was included in a study of technical replicates of blood from a handful of donors. The CDR3 has 14 residues. CDR1 and CDR2 (germline): SGHRS, YFSETQ. Trimming left V 0 bases short and J 3 bases short, with 8 bases between. TCRdb keeps only in-frame clones here, not all; method: immunoSEQ multiplex PCR. The sample lists about 85,000 clones; around 94% were seen once. V usage is TRBV5-1 and J usage is TRBJ2-3; no clear D. The specimen was T cells isolated from PBMCs. The source of this sequence is a human donor in good health. For the CDR3, the DNA is TGCGCCAGCAGCTTGGCCAAGGAGACAGATACGCAGTATTTT. Protein product: CASSLAKETDTQYF.